A single sample is the source of the 10 T cell receptor beta chains below, sequenced in a study of T cell responses to AZD1222 COVID-19 vaccine. Assay used: immunoSEQ multiplex PCR; TCRdb lists only in-frame clones, some missing. The table records over 80,000 clones, more than 80% of them present only once. This specimen consisted of peripheral blood, obtained on day 0 of AZD1222 vaccination. These receptors all stem from an adult in good health.

The CDR3: CASSASLLAGGTDTQYF. The CDR3 DNA reads TGTGCCAGCAGCGCGTCCTTACTAGCGGGAGGTACAGATACGCAGTATTTT. The chain recombines TRBV2 with TRBJ2-3, with 12 bases that match TRBD2. The CDR3 contains 17 residues. The germline CDR1 and CDR2 sequences are SNHLY and FYNNEI. With V trimmed by 6 bases and J by 3 bases, 10 bases remained unmatched.

This clone has just one count. The rearrangement uses TRBV7-2 and TRBJ1-2, with D unresolved. Germline V gene sequence: CDR1 SGHTA, CDR2 FQGNSA. CDR3 length: 16 residues. V lost 1 base, J lost 8 bases, and 20 bases lay in between. The CDR3 protein is CASSLVGPGPSEGYTF. The CDR3 DNA reads as TGTGCCAGCAGCTTAGTGGGTCCTGGGCCCAGCGAGGGCTACACCTTC.

This clone was observed once. The rearrangement uses TRBV5-1 and TRBJ1-4, with 7 positions matching TRBD1. The germline gives CDR1 SGHRS, CDR2 YFSETQ. The CDR3 runs 17 residues. V lost 0 bases to trimming and J lost 0 bases; unmatched junction nucleotides: 5. The CDR3 spells CASSLGAGGATNEKLFF. The CDR3 nucleotides are TGCGCCAGCAGCTTGGGTGCAGGGGGAGCAACTAATGAAAAACTGTTTTTT.

In DNA, the CDR3 is TGTGCCAGCAGTTTGACAGTGACTGGAAACACCATATATTTT. Its translation is CASSLTVTGNTIYF. The rearrangement uses TRBV6-5 and TRBJ1-3; maybe TRBD1 (5 bases). This CDR3 has 14 amino acids. The germline V and J ends were trimmed by 4 bases and 2 bases, with 9 bases remaining between them. CDR1 is MNHEY, CDR2 SVGAGI, per germline.

The chain is built from TRBV4-1 and TRBJ2-7, with a tentative D call TRBD2 (6 bases). V gave up 1 base and J gave up 0 bases, with 10 bases separating them. This CDR3 is 15 amino acids long. Germline loops: CDR1 MGHRA, CDR2 YSYEKL. The CDR3 sequence is CASSQVAGSSYEQYF. The CDR3 nucleotides read TGCGCCAGCAGCCAAGTGGCCGGGAGCTCCTACGAGCAGTACTTC.

The rearrangement joins TRBV28 to TRBJ1-1; D perhaps matches TRBD1 (6 bases). V was clipped by 5 bases and J by 1 base, with 17 bases between them. Germline V gene data show CDR1 as MDHEN and CDR2 as SYDVKM. The CDR3 consists of 16 residues. This CDR3 is CASSPGKGGRNTEAFF. As DNA, the CDR3 is TGTGCCAGCAGTCCGGGGAAAGGGGGGAGGAACACTGAAGCTTTCTTT.

The chain combines TRBV18 with TRBJ1-2, with 8 bases lining up with TRBD1. Germline CDR1 and CDR2: KGHSH and LQKENI. This CDR3 is 15 amino acids long. V trimming: 6 bases; J trimming: 4 bases; junction bases outside the gene matches: 10. The CDR3 region is CASSTWQGAVYGYTF. The CDR3 nucleotides are TGTGCCAGCTCGACCTGGCAGGGGGCCGTCTATGGCTACACCTTC.

This chain connects TRBV7-6 to TRBJ2-6; 12 bases match TRBD1. From germline, CDR1 is SGHVS and CDR2 FNYEAQ. V shed 5 bases, J shed 1 base, and the junction held 12 bases outside the gene matches. The CDR3 length is 20 residues. The CDR3 region has the DNA TGTGCCAGCAGCATACTCCCGGGACAGGGGGCGACATCTGGGGCCAACGTCCTGACTTTC. It yields the protein CASSILPGQGATSGANVLTF.

V is TRBV9 and J is TRBJ1-2, with 7 bases lining up with TRBD1. Trimming at V came to 3 bases and at J to 0 bases, leaving 2 bases not matched to a gene. The germline gives CDR1 SGDLS, CDR2 YYNGEE. The CDR3 loop spans 14 amino acids. CDR3 region: CASSATGTNYGYTF. The CDR3 DNA reads TGTGCCAGCAGCGCGACAGGGACTAACTATGGCTACACCTTC. Complete variable domain (other parts from reference TRBV9 and TRBJ1-2): DSGVTQTPKHLITATGQRVTLRCSPRSGDLSVYWYQQSLDQGLQFLIQYYNGEERAKGNILERFSAQQFPDLHSELNLSSLELGDSALYFCASSATGTNYGYTFGSGTRLTVV.

This clone was seen only once. The chain recombines TRBV12-2 with TRBJ1-6; TRBD1 reflects the table's D call only, with no check against the DNA. TRBV12-2 is a pseudogene. The CDR3 extends over 15 amino acids. The DNA of the CDR3 is TGTGCAAAAGATTGGCAGGGCTCCTATAATTCACCCCTCCACTTT. Protein sequence: CAKDWQGSYNSPLHF.